Listed here are 8 T cell receptor beta chains from one sample, sequenced in a study of T cells in Graves' hyperthyroidism and ophthalmopathy. TCR beta CDR3 sequences were amplified from RNA transcripts. An initial round of RT-PCR targeting the TCR CDR3 relied on the HTBI primer set. TCRdb reanalysed the multiplex PCR reads using MiXCR and keeps one entry per CDR3 protein. The sample includes some 600,000 distinct CDR3 sequences, about 15% of them seen just once. Sequenced: blood. The receptor source for this set is a woman aged 25 to 39 with Graves' hyperthyroidism that later progressed to Graves' ophthalmopathy.

The gene calls are TRBV7-9 and TRBJ1-2; a possible D gene is TRBD1 (5 bases). The V end was cut by 5 bases, the J end by 6 bases, with 10 bases between. Germline loops: CDR1 SEHNR, CDR2 FQNEAQ (reference sequence). CDR3 length equals 12 residues. In DNA, the CDR3 is TGTGCCAGCAGCGACGGGACCCATGGCTACACCTTC. Translated, it gives CASSDGTHGYTF.

The chain uses TRBV5-6 and TRBJ1-1; D is undetermined. This CDR3 region has 14 residues. Trimming stripped 0 bases from V and 11 bases from J, with 17 bases between. Looked up from germline, CDR1 is SGHDT and CDR2 is YYEEEE. CDR3 loop: CASSLARMGSRAFF. CDR3 DNA: TGTGCCAGCAGCTTGGCGCGGATGGGGAGTAGGGCTTTCTTT.

This clonotype has at least ten counts. V usage is TRBV28 and J usage is TRBJ2-7, with D unresolved. Between the trimmed V and J ends, which lost 8 bases and 7 bases, there was a span of 12 bases. This CDR3 contains 11 residues. Germline CDR1 is MDHEN and CDR2 is SYDVKM. DNA for the CDR3: TGTGCCAGCTATTCTCGGTGGGAGCAGTACTTC. This codes for CASYSRWEQYF. Full variable domain (missing parts from reference TRBV28 and TRBJ2-7): DVKVTQSSRYLVKRTGEKVFLECVQDMDHENMFWYRQDPGLGLRLIYFSYDVKMKEKGDIPEGYSVSREKKERFSLILESASTNQTSMYLCASYSRWEQYFGPGTRLTVT.

This chain joins TRBV2 and TRBJ1-3, with D hard to call. CDR3 length: 13 amino acids. The germline V and J ends were trimmed by 1 base and 2 bases, with 3 bases remaining between them. Germline CDR1 is SNHLY and CDR2 is FYNNEI. The CDR3 sequence is CASSEGTGNTIYF. The CDR3 nucleotides are TGTGCCAGCAGTGAAGGGACTGGAAACACCATATATTTT.

This clonotype has a handful of counts. The chain couples TRBV9 to TRBJ2-7; D possibly corresponds to TRBD2 (6 bases). This CDR3 has 15 amino acids. V dropped 4 bases and J dropped 3 bases, with 17 bases sitting between them. From germline, CDR1 is SGDLS and CDR2 YYNGEE. This CDR3 reads CASSPEGSFNYEQYF. The CDR3 nucleotides are TGTGCCAGCAGCCCGGAGGGAAGCTTTAACTACGAGCAGTACTTC.

This clonotype has a count of ten or more. The V call is TRBV6-2 or TRBV6-3, the J call TRBJ2-7; possible D gene TRBD2, 6 bases. V was pared by 2 bases and J by 2 bases, with 10 bases between. Looked up from germline, CDR1 is MNHEY and CDR2 is SVGEGT. The CDR3 is made up of 14 amino acids. CDR3 DNA sequence: TGTGCCAGCAGTTACCGGGACTCAGCCTACGAGCAGTACTTC. Its protein product is CASSYRDSAYEQYF.

The V gene is TRBV3-1, the J gene TRBJ1-3; a weak D match, TRBD1 (5 bases). This CDR3 has 14 amino acids. Germline CDR1 is LGHDT and CDR2 is YNNKEL (reference sequence). Trimming pared 3 bases from V and 2 bases from J, leaving 8 bases between. The CDR3 sequence is CASSQGLAGNTIYF. The CDR3 DNA sequence: TGTGCCAGCAGCCAGGGGCTTGCTGGAAACACCATATATTTT.

J is TRBJ2-7 and V is TRBV4-2; D not resolved. V was clipped by 1 base and J by 3 bases, with 7 bases between them. Germline CDR1 LGHNA, CDR2 YNFKEQ. CDR3 length: 13 amino acids. This chain's CDR3 is CASSQAVGYEQYF. DNA of the CDR3: TGTGCCAGCAGCCAAGCGGTTGGCTACGAGCAGTACTTC.